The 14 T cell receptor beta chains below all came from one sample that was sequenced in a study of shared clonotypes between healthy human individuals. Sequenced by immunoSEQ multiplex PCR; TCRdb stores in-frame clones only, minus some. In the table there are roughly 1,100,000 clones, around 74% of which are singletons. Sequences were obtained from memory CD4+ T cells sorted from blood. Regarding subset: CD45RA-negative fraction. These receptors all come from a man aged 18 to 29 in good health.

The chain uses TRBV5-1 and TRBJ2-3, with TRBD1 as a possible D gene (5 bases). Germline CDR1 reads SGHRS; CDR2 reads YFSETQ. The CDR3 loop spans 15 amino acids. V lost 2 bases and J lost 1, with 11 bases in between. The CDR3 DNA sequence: TGCGCCAGCAGCTTCATGGGGCCCGGCACAGATACGCAGTATTTT. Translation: CASSFMGPGTDTQYF.

CDR3: CASSLGQGRYEQFF. For the CDR3, the DNA is TGTGCCAGCAGCTTGGGACAGGGAAGGTATGAGCAGTTCTTC. The rearrangement links TRBV5-5 to TRBJ2-1, with TRBD1 matching over 7 bases. Germline CDR1 reads SGHKS; CDR2 reads YYEKEE (reference sequence). The CDR3 consists of 14 residues. Unmatched junction bases numbered 5, after V lost 0 bases and J lost 8 bases.

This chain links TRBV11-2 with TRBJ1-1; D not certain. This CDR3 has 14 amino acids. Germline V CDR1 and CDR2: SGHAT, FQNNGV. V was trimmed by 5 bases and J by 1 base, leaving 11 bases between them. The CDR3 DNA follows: TGTGCCAGCAGCGCAGCGGTAGGGAACACTGAAGCTTTCTTT. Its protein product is CASSAAVGNTEAFF.

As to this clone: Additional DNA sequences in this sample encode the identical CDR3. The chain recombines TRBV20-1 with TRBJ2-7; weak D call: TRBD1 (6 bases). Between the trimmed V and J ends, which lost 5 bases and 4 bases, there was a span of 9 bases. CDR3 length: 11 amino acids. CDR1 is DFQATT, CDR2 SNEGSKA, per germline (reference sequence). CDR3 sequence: CSALDSYEQYF. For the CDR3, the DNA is TGCAGTGCTCTGGACAGTTACGAGCAGTACTTC.

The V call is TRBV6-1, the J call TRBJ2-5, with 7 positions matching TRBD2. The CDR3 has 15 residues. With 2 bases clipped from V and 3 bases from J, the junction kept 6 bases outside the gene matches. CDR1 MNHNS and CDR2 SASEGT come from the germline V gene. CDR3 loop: CASSEMVGGKETQYF. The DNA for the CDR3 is TGTGCCAGCAGTGAAATGGTGGGAGGGAAAGAGACCCAGTACTTC.

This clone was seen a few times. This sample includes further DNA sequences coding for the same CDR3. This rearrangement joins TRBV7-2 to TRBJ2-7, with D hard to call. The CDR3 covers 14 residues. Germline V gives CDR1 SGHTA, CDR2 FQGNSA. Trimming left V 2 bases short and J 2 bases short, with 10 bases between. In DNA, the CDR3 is TGTGCCAGCAGCTTATCACTTGCGACCTACGAGCAGTACTTC. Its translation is CASSLSLATYEQYF. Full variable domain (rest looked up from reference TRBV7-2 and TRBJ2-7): GAGVSQSPSNKVTEKGKDVELRCDPISGHTALYWYRQSLGQGLEFLIYFQGNSAPDKSGLPSDRFSAERTGGSVSTLTIQRTQQEDSAVYLCASSLSLATYEQYFGPGTRLTVT.

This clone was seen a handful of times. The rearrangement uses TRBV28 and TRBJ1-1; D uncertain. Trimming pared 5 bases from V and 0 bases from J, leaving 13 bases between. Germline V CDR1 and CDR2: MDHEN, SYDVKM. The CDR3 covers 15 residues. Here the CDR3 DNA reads TGTGCCAGCAGTCCTCCAACACCGCTGAACACTGAAGCTTTCTTT. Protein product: CASSPPTPLNTEAFF.

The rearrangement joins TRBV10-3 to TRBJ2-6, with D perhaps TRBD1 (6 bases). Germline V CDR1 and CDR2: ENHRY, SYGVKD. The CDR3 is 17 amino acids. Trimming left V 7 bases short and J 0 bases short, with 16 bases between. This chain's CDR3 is CAITRSSGDSGANVLTF. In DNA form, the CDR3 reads TGTGCCATCACCCGCTCGTCAGGGGACTCTGGGGCCAACGTCCTGACTTTC.

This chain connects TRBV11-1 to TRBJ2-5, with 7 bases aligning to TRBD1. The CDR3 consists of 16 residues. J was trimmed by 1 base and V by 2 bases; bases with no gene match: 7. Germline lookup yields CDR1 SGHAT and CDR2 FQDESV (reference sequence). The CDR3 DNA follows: TGTGCCAGCAGCTTATATACAGGGGTATTCCAAGAGACCCAGTACTTC. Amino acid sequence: CASSLYTGVFQETQYF.

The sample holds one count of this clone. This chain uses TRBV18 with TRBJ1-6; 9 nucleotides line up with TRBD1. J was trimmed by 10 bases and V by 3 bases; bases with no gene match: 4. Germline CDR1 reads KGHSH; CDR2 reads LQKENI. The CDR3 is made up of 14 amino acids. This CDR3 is CASSPGTGRSPLHF. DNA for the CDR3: TGTGCCAGCTCACCCGGGACAGGGAGGTCACCCCTCCACTTT. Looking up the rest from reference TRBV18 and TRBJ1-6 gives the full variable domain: NAGVMQNPRHLVRRRGQEARLRCSPMKGHSHVYWYRQLPEEGLKFMVYLQKENIIDESGMPKERFSAEFPKEGPSILRIQQVVRGDSAAYFCASSPGTGRSPLHFGNGTRLTVT.

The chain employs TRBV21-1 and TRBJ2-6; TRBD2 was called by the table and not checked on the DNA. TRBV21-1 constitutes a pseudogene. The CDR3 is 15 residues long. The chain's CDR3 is CASSSPGPSRGDLTF. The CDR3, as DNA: TGTGCCAGCAGCTCTCCGGGCCCCTCCCGGGGAGACCTGACTTTC.

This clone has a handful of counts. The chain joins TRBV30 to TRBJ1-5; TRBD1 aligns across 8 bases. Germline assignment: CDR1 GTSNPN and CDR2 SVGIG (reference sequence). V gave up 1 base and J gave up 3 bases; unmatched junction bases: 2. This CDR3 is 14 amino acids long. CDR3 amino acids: CAWSGTGNNQPQHF. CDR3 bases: TGTGCCTGGAGTGGGACAGGGAACAATCAGCCCCAGCATTTT.

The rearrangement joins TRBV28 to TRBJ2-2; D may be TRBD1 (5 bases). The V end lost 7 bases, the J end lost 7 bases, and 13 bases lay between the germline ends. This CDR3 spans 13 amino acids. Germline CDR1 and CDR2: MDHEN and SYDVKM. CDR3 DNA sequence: TGTGCCAGCAATGGCAGGGAAGACGGGGAGCTGTTTTTT. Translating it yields CASNGREDGELFF.

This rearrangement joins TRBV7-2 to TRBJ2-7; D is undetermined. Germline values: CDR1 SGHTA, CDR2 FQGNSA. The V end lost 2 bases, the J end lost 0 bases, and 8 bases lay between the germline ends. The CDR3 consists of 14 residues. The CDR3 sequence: CASSLSTYSYEQYF. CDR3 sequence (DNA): TGTGCCAGCAGCTTATCCACTTACTCCTACGAGCAGTACTTC.